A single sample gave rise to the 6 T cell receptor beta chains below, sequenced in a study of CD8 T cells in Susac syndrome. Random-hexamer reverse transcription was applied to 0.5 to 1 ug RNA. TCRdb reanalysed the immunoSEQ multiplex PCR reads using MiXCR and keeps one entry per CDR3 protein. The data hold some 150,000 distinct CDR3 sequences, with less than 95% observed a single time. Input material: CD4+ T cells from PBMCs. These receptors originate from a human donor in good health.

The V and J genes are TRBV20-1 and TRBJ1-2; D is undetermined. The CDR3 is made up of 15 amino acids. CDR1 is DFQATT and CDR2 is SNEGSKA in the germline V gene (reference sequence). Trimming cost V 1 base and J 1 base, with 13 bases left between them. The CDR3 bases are TGCAGTGCTAGAGCACCTCTGGGGTTTAACTATGGCTACACCTTC. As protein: CSARAPLGFNYGYTF.

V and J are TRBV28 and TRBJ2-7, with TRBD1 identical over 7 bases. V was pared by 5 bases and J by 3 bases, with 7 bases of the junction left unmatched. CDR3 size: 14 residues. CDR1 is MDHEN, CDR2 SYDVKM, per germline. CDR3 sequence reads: CASSQTGTFYEQYF. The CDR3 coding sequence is TGTGCCAGCAGTCAGACAGGGACCTTCTACGAGCAGTACTTC. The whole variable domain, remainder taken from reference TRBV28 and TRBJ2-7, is DVKVTQSSRYLVKRTGEKVFLECVQDMDHENMFWYRQDPGLGLRLIYFSYDVKMKEKGDIPEGYSVSREKKERFSLILESASTNQTSMYLCASSQTGTFYEQYFGPGTRLTVT.

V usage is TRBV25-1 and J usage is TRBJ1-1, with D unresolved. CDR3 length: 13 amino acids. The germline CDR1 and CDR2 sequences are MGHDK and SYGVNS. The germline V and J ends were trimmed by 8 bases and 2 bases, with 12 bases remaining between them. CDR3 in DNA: TGTGCCAGCGGGTCGACGGGTAACACTGAAGCTTTCTTT. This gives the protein CASGSTGNTEAFF.

CDR3 sequence: CASSGGQTYNEQFF. CDR3 DNA sequence: TGTGCCAGCAGCGGAGGTCAGACTTACAATGAGCAGTTCTTC. The rearrangement uses TRBV5-4 and TRBJ2-1; D possibly corresponds to TRBD2 (5 bases). Trimming took off 4 bases at V and 4 bases at J, with 12 bases between the two ends. The CDR3 totals 14 residues. CDR1 is SGHNT and CDR2 is YYREEE in the germline V gene (reference sequence).

The CDR3 region has the DNA TGTGCCAGCAAGCTGGGCAATCTGGGTACCTACGAGCAGTACTTC. Translation gives CASKLGNLGTYEQYF. The chain combines TRBV2 with TRBJ2-7; D gene uncertain. The CDR3 length is 15 residues. Germline loops: CDR1 SNHLY, CDR2 FYNNEI. Trimming took off 7 bases at V and 2 bases at J, with 18 bases between the two ends.

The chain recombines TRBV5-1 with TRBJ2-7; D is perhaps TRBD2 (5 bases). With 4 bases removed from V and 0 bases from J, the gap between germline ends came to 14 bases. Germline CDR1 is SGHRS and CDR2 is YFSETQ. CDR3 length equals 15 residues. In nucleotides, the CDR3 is TGCGCCAGCAGCGCGAACCCCGGGAACTCCTACGAGCAGTACTTC. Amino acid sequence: CASSANPGNSYEQYF. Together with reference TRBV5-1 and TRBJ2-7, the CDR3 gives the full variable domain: KAGVTQTPRYLIKTRGQQVTLSCSPISGHRSVSWYQQTPGQGLQFLFEYFSETQRNKGNFPGRFSGRQFSNSRSEMNVSTLELGDSALYLCASSANPGNSYEQYFGPGTRLTVT.